This T cell receptor beta chain was captured by sequencing in a study of cytomegalovirus exposure and HLA in healthy donors. Study-level information: Per a later analysis, the roughly 700 first-cohort and some 110 validation repertoires shared one platform.

Assay used: immunoSEQ multiplex PCR; TCRdb lists only in-frame clones, some missing. This table has about 130,000 clones, roughly nine tenths appearing once. This CDR3 has 19 residues. V lost 5 bases to trimming and J lost 1 base; unmatched junction nucleotides: 8. Germline CDR1 and CDR2: SGHTA and FQGNSA. Study-level results: Testing in vitro showed a few CMV-associated chains specific for CMV antigens. In the 120 or so validation repertoires, approximately 94% of cluster scores exceeded 0, per a later analysis.

In this sample, this clone turned up once. Its specificity is unknown. The receptor's source is a woman younger than 35 in good health and CMV-seronegative. The gene calls are TRBV7-2 and TRBJ2-2, with 15 positions matching TRBD2. Specimen: PBMCs. This CDR3 is CASSRPGLAGGRNTGELFF. CDR3 coding DNA: TGTGCCAGCAGCAGACCCGGACTAGCGGGGGGGAGGAACACCGGGGAGCTGTTTTTT.